The 30 T cell receptor beta chains reported below all come from one sample, sequenced in a study of shared clonotypes between healthy human individuals. Sequencing was performed with immunoSEQ multiplex PCR; in TCRdb, only in-frame clones are kept and a portion is missing. The sample shows some 1,100,000 clones, about four fifths of them seen only once. Sequenced: memory CD4+ T cells from PBMCs. Subset denoted: CD45RA-negative fraction. These receptors were obtained from a young man in good health. Some clones in this sample may be carry-over from other donors' samples.

This clone has a handful of counts. V is TRBV28 and J is TRBJ2-1; no firm D call. V was pared by 7 bases and J by 6 bases, with 16 bases between. The CDR3 loop spans 14 amino acids. Germline V lookup: CDR1 MDHEN, CDR2 SYDVKM. CDR3 bases: TGTGCCAGCAAGATAGGGTCTTTGGGCAATGAGCAGTTCTTC. It yields the protein CASKIGSLGNEQFF.

J is TRBJ1-3 and V is TRBV25-1; D uncertain. CDR1 is MGHDK, CDR2 SYGVNS, per germline. The CDR3 is 13 amino acids. With 9 bases removed from V and 2 bases from J, the gap between germline ends came to 11 bases. Here the CDR3 DNA reads TGTGCCAGTATGGGATTCACTGGAAACACCATATATTTT. Translating gives CASMGFTGNTIYF.

The chain joins TRBV6-4 to TRBJ1-1; 8 bases align to TRBD1. The germline V gene has CDR1 MRHNA and CDR2 SNTAGT. This CDR3 has 13 residues. Losses at the gene ends were 4 bases for V and 6 bases for J; bases not matched to a gene: 4. Written as DNA, the CDR3 is TGTGCCAGCAGTGCCCAGACAGGGGCTGAAGCTTTCTTT. This sequence encodes CASSAQTGAEAFF.

V usage is TRBV7-9 and J usage is TRBJ2-5, with 10 bases that match TRBD2. The CDR3 is made up of 17 amino acids. The V gene end was trimmed by 4 bases and the J gene end by 5 bases; junction bases not matched to a gene: 13. Germline values: CDR1 SEHNR, CDR2 FQNEAQ (reference sequence). The CDR3 DNA reads as TGTGCCAGCAGCTCGGGGCATACTAGCGGGGATTCTGAGACCCAGTACTTC. Translated: CASSSGHTSGDSETQYF.

V usage is TRBV5-1 and J usage is TRBJ2-3; TRBD1 or TRBD2 may be the D gene (5 bases each). The germline V gene has CDR1 SGHRS and CDR2 YFSETQ. V gave up 0 bases and J gave up 1 base, with 6 bases separating them. The CDR3 is 14 residues long. CDR3 coding DNA: TGCGCCAGCAGCTTGGGGGACCGCACAGATACGCAGTATTTT. Protein product: CASSLGDRTDTQYF. The full variable domain, with the rest looked up from reference TRBV5-1 and TRBJ2-3, is KAGVTQTPRYLIKTRGQQVTLSCSPISGHRSVSWYQQTPGQGLQFLFEYFSETQRNKGNFPGRFSGRQFSNSRSEMNVSTLELGDSALYLCASSLGDRTDTQYFGPGTRLTVL.

This clone was recorded only once. The chain links TRBV7-2 to TRBJ2-5; D is undetermined. Germline-derived CDR1 and CDR2 are SGHTA and FQGNSA. The CDR3 length is 15 residues. The germline V and J ends were trimmed by 4 bases and 5 bases, with 17 bases remaining between them. The CDR3 sequence: CASSSLGRTAETQYF. CDR3 DNA: TGTGCCAGCAGCTCTCTTGGGCGGACGGCGGAGACCCAGTACTTC.

The chain has TRBV29-1 and TRBJ1-1, with D uncertain. Germline V lookup: CDR1 SQVTM, CDR2 ANQGSEA. The CDR3 extends over 13 amino acids. Trimming removed 6 bases at V and 0 bases at J, with 11 bases between. The DNA for the CDR3 is TGCAGCGTAGGGTCGAGAGTGAACACTGAAGCTTTCTTT. The encoded protein is CSVGSRVNTEAFF. Looking up the rest from reference TRBV29-1 and TRBJ1-1 gives the full variable domain: SAVISQKPSRDICQRGTSLTIQCQVDSQVTMMFWYRQQPGQSLTLIATANQGSEATYESGFVIDKFPISRPNLTFSTLTVSNMSPEDSSIYLCSVGSRVNTEAFFGQGTRLTVV.

The chain carries TRBV11-3 and TRBJ2-1; TRBD2 agrees at 11 bases. The CDR3 runs 15 residues. The V gene's germline CDR1 is SGHNT and CDR2 YENEEA. Trimming took 3 bases from V and 4 from J; bases not matched to a gene: 2. CDR3 sequence (DNA): TGTGCCAGCAGCTTTACTAGCGGGAGTTACAATGAGCAGTTCTTC. The encoded protein is CASSFTSGSYNEQFF.

The chain carries TRBV5-4 and TRBJ2-1, with D tentatively TRBD2 (5 bases). The germline V gene has CDR1 SGHNT and CDR2 YYREEE (reference sequence). The V gene lost 0 bases and the J gene lost 0 bases, with 10 bases spanning the gap. The CDR3 consists of 16 residues. DNA of the CDR3: TGTGCCAGCAGCTTGGGGACTCCCAGCTCCTACAATGAGCAGTTCTTC. Its translation: CASSLGTPSSYNEQFF. Drawing the rest from reference TRBV5-4 and TRBJ2-1, the complete variable domain is ETGVTQSPTHLIKTRGQQVTLRCSSQSGHNTVSWYQQALGQGPQFIFQYYREEENGRGNFPPRFSGLQFPNYSSELNVNALELDDSALYLCASSLGTPSSYNEQFFGPGTRLTVL.

The genes are TRBV11-2 and TRBJ2-3, with 11 bases aligning to TRBD2. Germline-derived CDR1 and CDR2 are SGHAT and FQNNGV. V lost 0 bases, J lost 9 bases, and 11 bases stayed unmatched. The CDR3 is 17 amino acids. For the CDR3, the DNA is TGTGCCAGCAGCTTAGATCGTGTTAGCGGGAGGGTCAGGACGCAGTATTTT. It encodes CASSLDRVSGRVRTQYF.

The chain couples TRBV5-1 to TRBJ2-5; TRBD2 might be the D (6 bases). V lost 2 bases and J 1 base, leaving 15 bases between the germline ends. The CDR3 runs 16 residues. CDR1 is SGHRS, CDR2 YFSETQ, per germline. The CDR3 protein is CASSLSPSTSQETQYF. The CDR3 coding sequence is TGCGCCAGCAGCTTATCCCCCTCGACTAGCCAAGAGACCCAGTACTTC.

The chain recombines TRBV4-1 with TRBJ2-7; 11 bases are shared with TRBD2. V was clipped by 4 bases and J by 4 bases; unmatched bases: 9. The CDR3 runs to 16 residues. In germline, CDR1 is MGHRA, CDR2 YSYEKL. CDR3 sequence reads: CASSLGRASGRYEQYF. The CDR3 nucleotides are TGCGCCAGCAGCCTAGGAAGGGCTAGCGGGAGGTACGAGCAGTACTTC.

This rearrangement joins TRBV5-4 to TRBJ2-2, with D uncertain. Germline values: CDR1 SGHNT, CDR2 YYREEE (reference sequence). Deletions cut 0 bases from V and 0 bases from J, with 9 bases between. The CDR3 sequence is 16 residues long. Here the CDR3 reads CASSLATVTNTGELFF. The CDR3 DNA is TGTGCCAGCAGCTTGGCCACAGTTACGAACACCGGGGAGCTGTTTTTT.

This clone appeared a few times. This chain uses TRBV15 with TRBJ2-5; 9 bases agree with TRBD2. J lost 7 bases, V lost 3 bases, and 6 bases had no gene match. Germline V CDR1 and CDR2: LNHNV, YYDKDF (reference sequence). The CDR3 runs 14 residues. Here the CDR3 DNA reads TGTGCCACCAGCAGTAGCGGGAGCTTCGGGACCCAGTACTTC. Translated: CATSSSGSFGTQYF.

This clone was observed at least ten times. In DNA, the CDR3 is TGTGCCAGCAGCTTGTCCCTTGATGGCTACACCTTC. It codes for CASSLSLDGYTF. This chain connects TRBV5-5 to TRBJ1-2, with D unresolved. The V gene lost 1 base and the J gene lost 6 bases, with 7 bases spanning the gap. Germline V gives CDR1 SGHKS, CDR2 YYEKEE (reference sequence). The CDR3 runs to 12 residues.

V usage is TRBV11-3 and J usage is TRBJ2-5, with D perhaps TRBD2 (5 bases). Germline loops: CDR1 SGHNT, CDR2 YENEEA. V lost 3 bases, J lost 5 bases, and 10 bases lay in between. The CDR3 consists of 13 residues. CDR3 sequence reads: CASSFGVWETQYF. For the CDR3, the DNA is TGTGCCAGCAGCTTCGGGGTTTGGGAGACCCAGTACTTC.

The chain couples TRBV5-4 to TRBJ2-4; 9 bases are shared with TRBD1. Trimming removed 2 bases from V and 7 bases from J; junction bases left unmatched: 16. The CDR3 totals 18 residues. The germline V gene has CDR1 SGHNT and CDR2 YYREEE (reference sequence). CDR3 coding DNA: TGTGCCAGCAGCTTCGCCCCGGGACAGGGAATCTTCCCGAACATTCAGTACTTC. It yields the protein CASSFAPGQGIFPNIQYF.

The chain employs TRBV29-1 and TRBJ1-4; D gene uncertain. From germline, CDR1 is SQVTM and CDR2 ANQGSEA. The CDR3 is 13 residues long. V was trimmed by 7 bases and J by 7 bases, leaving 16 bases between them. The DNA of the CDR3 is TGCAGCGCTTCAGCACGAGTCAGTGAAAAACTGTTTTTT. The encoded protein is CSASARVSEKLFF.

This chain uses TRBV7-9 with TRBJ1-2, with D hard to call. Germline CDR1 SEHNR, CDR2 FQNEAQ (reference sequence). V was trimmed by 5 bases and J by 8 bases, leaving 9 bases between them. The CDR3 length is 11 residues. The CDR3 DNA reads as TGTGCCAGCAGCCCGGAGGTGGGCTACACCTTC. Its protein product is CASSPEVGYTF.

The chain links TRBV28 to TRBJ2-4; the D gene is possibly TRBD1 (5 bases). V was pared by 7 bases and J by 5 bases, with 18 bases between. CDR3 size: 15 residues. Germline CDR1 and CDR2: MDHEN and SYDVKM. CDR3 in DNA: TGTGCCAGCACTCAGTTAGGGGCTGGGGAAAACATTCAGTACTTC. Its translation is CASTQLGAGENIQYF.

The rearrangement links TRBV28 to TRBJ1-2, with 7 positions matching TRBD1. Trimming at V came to 8 bases and at J to 7 bases, leaving 25 bases not matched to a gene. The CDR3 has 18 amino acids. Germline V gene sequence: CDR1 MDHEN, CDR2 SYDVKM. For the CDR3, the DNA is TGTGCCAGCCGCCACCCATATACCTCAGGGGGGGCGAGTTTTGGCTACACCTTC. This sequence encodes CASRHPYTSGGASFGYTF.

This clone was picked up a small number of times. The chain combines TRBV2 with TRBJ1-1, with D possibly TRBD1 on 5 matching bases. Trimming pared 6 bases from V and 3 bases from J, leaving 14 bases between. From germline, CDR1 is SNHLY and CDR2 FYNNEI. The CDR3 totals 14 residues. CDR3 region: CASRTEGRYTEAFF. The CDR3 DNA reads TGTGCCAGCAGGACGGAGGGGCGCTACACTGAAGCTTTCTTT.

This rearrangement joins TRBV27 to TRBJ2-7; D perhaps matches TRBD1 (6 bases). Germline V gene sequence: CDR1 MNHEY, CDR2 SMNVEV (reference sequence). Trimming took 5 bases from V and 2 from J, leaving 16 bases between them. CDR3 size: 15 residues. Written as DNA, the CDR3 is TGTGCCAGCAGTCTAAAGGGATGGGGGCCCTACGAGCAGTACTTC. It specifies CASSLKGWGPYEQYF.

The sample holds a few counts of this clone. The rearrangement uses TRBV6-5 and TRBJ1-1, with D hard to call. The CDR3 is 14 residues long. Germline-derived CDR1 and CDR2 are MNHEY and SVGAGI. Trimming shortened V by 7 bases and J by 2 bases, and 14 bases separated the two germline ends. The CDR3 DNA follows: TGTGCCAGCATCGGAAGCCGGGCCAACACTGAAGCTTTCTTT. Its protein product is CASIGSRANTEAFF.

This chain connects TRBV5-4 to TRBJ2-2; D is perhaps TRBD2 (6 bases). Trimming stripped 0 bases from V and 6 bases from J, with 12 bases between. The germline V gene encodes CDR1 SGHNT and CDR2 YYREEE (reference sequence). The CDR3 runs 15 residues. The CDR3 protein is CASSLAKEGAGELFF. CDR3 coding DNA: TGTGCCAGCAGCTTGGCCAAGGAGGGTGCCGGGGAGCTGTTTTTT. The variable domain in full, completed from reference TRBV5-4 and TRBJ2-2, reads ETGVTQSPTHLIKTRGQQVTLRCSSQSGHNTVSWYQQALGQGPQFIFQYYREEENGRGNFPPRFSGLQFPNYSSELNVNALELDDSALYLCASSLAKEGAGELFFGEGSRLTVL.

This clone has only a few counts. The V and J genes are TRBV10-3 and TRBJ2-5, with D maybe TRBD1 (5 bases). This CDR3 region has 14 residues. Per the germline V gene, CDR1 is ENHRY and CDR2 is SYGVKD. V was trimmed by 3 bases and J by 4 bases, leaving 12 bases between them. CDR3 in DNA: TGTGCCATCAGTGAAGTCAGGGAAGGAGAGACCCAGTACTTC. It codes for CAISEVREGETQYF.

CDR3 loop: CASSKGLAGVDTQYF. The CDR3 DNA reads as TGTGCCAGCAGCAAGGGACTAGCGGGAGTTGATACGCAGTATTTT. This chain uses TRBV6-4 with TRBJ2-3; the match to TRBD2 covers 14 bases. The V and J ends lost 6 bases and 6 bases, in that order; junction bases with no gene match: 5. The CDR3 runs 15 residues. Per the germline V gene, CDR1 is MRHNA and CDR2 is SNTAGT.

The chain links TRBV7-2 to TRBJ2-7; the D gene is possibly TRBD1 (6 bases). Trimming shortened V by 6 bases and J by 4 bases, and 10 bases separated the two germline ends. CDR1 is SGHTA, CDR2 FQGNSA, per germline. The CDR3 contains 12 residues. The CDR3 region has the DNA TGTGCCAGCAGTTGGACAGTTTACGAGCAGTACTTC. Translation gives CASSWTVYEQYF.

V gene TRBV7-9 combines with J gene TRBJ1-3, with 10 bases lining up with TRBD1. Germline V gene data show CDR1 as SEHNR and CDR2 as FQNEAQ (reference sequence). Germline trimming cut 4 bases from V and 0 bases from J; bases unmatched to any gene: 6. The length of the CDR3 is 17 residues. CDR3 amino acids: CASSSRGQGFSGNTIYF. CDR3 coding DNA: TGTGCCAGCAGCTCACGGGGACAGGGGTTCTCTGGAAACACCATATATTTT.

The V gene is TRBV15, the J gene TRBJ1-5; 9 bases agree with TRBD1. The CDR3 has 16 amino acids. The germline V gene has CDR1 LNHNV and CDR2 YYDKDF (reference sequence). The ends lost 1 base at V and 4 bases at J; junction bases unmatched: 5. The CDR3: CATSRGGTGKNQPQHF. The CDR3 nucleotides read TGTGCCACCAGCAGAGGGGGGACAGGGAAGAATCAGCCCCAGCATTTT.